A single sample gave rise to the 29 T cell receptor beta chains below, sequenced in a study of T cells in localized non-small cell lung cancer. Method: immunoSEQ multiplex PCR; TCRdb's copy keeps in-frame clones and lacks some. The sample has under 3,500 clones, under 35% seen once. The material was normal lung tissue next to the tumor, obtained before any cancer treatment. All receptors come from a man aged 35 to 70 with stage I lung adenocarcinoma.

The chain employs TRBV11-3 and TRBJ1-2; D is unresolved. The length of the CDR3 is 14 residues. Trimming pared 3 bases from V and 8 bases from J, leaving 16 bases between. The germline V gene has CDR1 SGHNT and CDR2 YENEEA. CDR3 nucleotides: TGTGCCAGCAGCTTGGACCGGGGAGCTAAGGGCTACACCTTC. It yields the protein CASSLDRGAKGYTF.

The chain links TRBV30 to TRBJ1-3; 7 positions match TRBD1. Per germline, CDR1 GTSNPN and CDR2 SVGIG (reference sequence). CDR3 size: 15 residues. Germline trimming cut 4 bases from V and 4 bases from J; bases unmatched to any gene: 10. The CDR3 loop reads CAWNSGQFEGNTIYF. For the CDR3, the DNA is TGTGCCTGGAATTCGGGACAGTTCGAGGGAAACACCATATATTTT.

This clone counts as large. V gene TRBV11-3 combines with J gene TRBJ2-1; TRBD1 aligns across 12 bases. J was trimmed by 8 bases and V by 6 bases; bases with no gene match: 5. This CDR3 spans 14 amino acids. Germline-derived CDR1 and CDR2 are SGHNT and YENEEA. CDR3 bases: TGTGCCAGCAGAGGGACAGGGGGCAATTATGAGCAGTTCTTC. As protein: CASRGTGGNYEQFF.

In its sample, this clone is medium-sized. This chain's CDR3 is CASSPSIAEFNYGYTF. In nucleotides, the CDR3 is TGTGCCAGCTCACCATCAATCGCCGAGTTTAACTATGGCTACACCTTC. The chain carries TRBV18 and TRBJ1-2; D not resolved. CDR3 size: 16 residues. V lost 2 bases and J 1 base, leaving 14 bases between the germline ends. Germline CDR1 is KGHSH and CDR2 is LQKENI.

The genes are TRBV19 and TRBJ2-1; D may be TRBD1 (6 bases). V was trimmed by 5 bases and J by 6 bases, leaving 14 bases between them. Looked up from germline, CDR1 is LNHDA and CDR2 is SQIVND (reference sequence). CDR3 length equals 14 residues. The DNA of the CDR3 is TGTGCCAGTAGTCCGCAACCGGACAGCAATGAGCAGTTCTTC. Translated: CASSPQPDSNEQFF.

The table lists this clone with a few counts. V gene TRBV6-7 combines with J gene TRBJ2-7; D gene uncertain. TRBV6-7 is an ORF; its function is uncertain. Trimming pared 5 bases from V and 12 bases from J, leaving 26 bases between. This CDR3 contains 15 residues. In DNA form, the CDR3 reads TGTGCCAGCAGTGAAGCTTCGACTGCGGATCGGGCCCTGTACGTC. Translation gives CASSEASTADRALYV.

This clone was counted between two and nine times. V usage is TRBV19 and J usage is TRBJ2-7, with 8 positions matching TRBD1. Germline trimming cut 5 bases from V and 7 bases from J; bases unmatched to any gene: 13. CDR1 and CDR2 from the germline V gene are LNHDA and SQIVND (reference sequence). CDR3 length: 15 amino acids. The CDR3, as DNA: TGTGCCAGTAGTGTGTCAGGGGGCCTGGCGGGGGAGCAGTACTTC. The encoded protein is CASSVSGGLAGEQYF.

This rearrangement joins TRBV9 to TRBJ1-3; perhaps TRBD1 as D (5 bases). V was shortened by 4 bases and J by 4 bases, with 15 bases between the two germline ends. The length of the CDR3 is 15 residues. Germline loops: CDR1 SGDLS, CDR2 YYNGEE. The CDR3 DNA reads TGTGCCAGCAGCCTACAGGAGGGGTCAGGAAACACCATATATTTT. This codes for CASSLQEGSGNTIYF.

The chain couples TRBV6-8 to TRBJ1-5; D might be TRBD1 (6 bases). CDR3 length equals 17 residues. Per germline, CDR1 MNHGY and CDR2 SAAAGT. Deletions cut 2 bases from V and 0 bases from J, with 14 bases between. In DNA form, the CDR3 reads TGTGCCAGCAGTTACCCCGGACAGACTTTTAGCAATCAGCCCCAGCATTTT. Translating gives CASSYPGQTFSNQPQHF.

V and J are TRBV11-3 and TRBJ1-2; the D is unclear. V was cut by 1 base and J by 0 bases, with 6 bases left in between. This CDR3 contains 14 residues. Germline V gene data show CDR1 as SGHNT and CDR2 as YENEEA. In DNA, the CDR3 is TGTGCCAGCAGCTTAGTAAATGCTAACTATGGCTACACCTTC. This gives the protein CASSLVNANYGYTF. The whole variable domain, remainder taken from reference TRBV11-3 and TRBJ1-2, is EAGVVQSPRYKIIEKKQPVAFWCNPISGHNTLYWYLQNLGQGPELLIRYENEEAVDDSQLPKDRFSAERLKGVDSTLKIQPAELGDSAVYLCASSLVNANYGYTFGSGTRLTVV.

This clone turned up a few times. The chain uses TRBV11-3 and TRBJ2-3, with 9 positions matching TRBD2. The V and J ends lost 5 bases and 3 bases, in that order; junction bases with no gene match: 6. The CDR3 has 15 amino acids. Looked up from germline, CDR1 is SGHNT and CDR2 is YENEEA. CDR3: CASSRGTSNTDTQYF. In DNA form, the CDR3 reads TGTGCCAGCAGCCGGGGGACTAGCAATACAGATACGCAGTATTTT.

The rearrangement uses TRBV27 and TRBJ2-1, with 11 nucleotides matching TRBD2. The CDR3 totals 17 residues. Germline CDR1 and CDR2: MNHEY and SMNVEV (reference sequence). The V segment lost 1 base and the J segment 4 bases; nucleotides outside the gene matches: 6. The CDR3 DNA is TGTGCCAGCAGTTTATACCCTAGCGGGAGGACTTACAATGAGCAGTTCTTC. Protein product: CASSLYPSGRTYNEQFF.

The V and J genes are TRBV5-1 and TRBJ2-3, with 8 bases aligning to TRBD2. Germline V gives CDR1 SGHRS, CDR2 YFSETQ. After removal of 7 bases from V and 4 bases from J, the junction contained 8 bases not matched to a gene. The CDR3 extends over 14 amino acids. CDR3 region: CASGTGGPADTQYF. The CDR3 DNA follows: TGCGCCAGCGGCACGGGAGGGCCAGCAGATACGCAGTATTTT.

In this sample, this clone is medium-sized. This chain connects TRBV6-8 to TRBJ1-2, with TRBD1 matching 10 bases. After removal of 5 bases from V and 4 bases from J, the junction contained 4 bases not matched to a gene. CDR1 is MNHGY and CDR2 is SAAAGT in the germline V gene. This CDR3 region has 14 residues. The CDR3 DNA reads TGTGCCAGCAGTCCCAGGACAGGGGGCTATGGCTACACCTTC. Protein: CASSPRTGGYGYTF.

The chain uses TRBV19 and TRBJ1-1, with D maybe TRBD1 (5 bases). The germline V gene encodes CDR1 LNHDA and CDR2 SQIVND (reference sequence). The CDR3 length is 14 residues. Trimming shortened V by 7 bases and J by 0 bases, and 12 bases separated the two germline ends. Here the CDR3 DNA reads TGTGCCAGTACCTGGGGCATCCTGAACACTGAAGCTTTCTTT. It specifies CASTWGILNTEAFF.

This rearrangement joins TRBV25-1 to TRBJ1-5, with a tentative D call TRBD1 (6 bases). This CDR3 region has 14 residues. Trimming removed 2 bases at V and 9 bases at J, with 14 bases between. The V gene's germline CDR1 is MGHDK and CDR2 SYGVNS. CDR3 sequence reads: CASSEGQSIWPQHF. The CDR3 region has the DNA TGTGCCAGCAGTGAAGGACAGTCCATATGGCCCCAGCATTTT.

The chain employs TRBV29-1 and TRBJ2-5; weak D call: TRBD1 (6 bases). The CDR3 is 12 residues long. The V end lost 6 bases, the J end lost 1 base, and 9 bases lay between the germline ends. The germline V gene encodes CDR1 SQVTM and CDR2 ANQGSEA. The CDR3 reads CSVGQIQETQYF. For the CDR3, the DNA is TGCAGCGTCGGACAGATCCAAGAGACCCAGTACTTC.

The chain has TRBV29-1 and TRBJ1-1, with a possible D match to TRBD1 (6 bases). The CDR3 is 13 amino acids. V was pared by 6 bases and J by 4 bases, with 15 bases between. Germline CDR1 is SQVTM and CDR2 is ANQGSEA. The CDR3: CSVGGGVGTEAFF. The CDR3 region has the DNA TGCAGCGTAGGGGGAGGGGTGGGCACTGAAGCTTTCTTT.

This sequence joins TRBV7-1 and TRBJ1-1, with D unclear. TRBV7-1 is filed as an ORF, its function uncertain. Trimming removed 6 bases at V and 1 base at J, with 9 bases between. The CDR3 contains 13 residues. CDR3 DNA sequence: TGTGCCAGCAGTTCTGGACGGAACACTGAAGCTTTCTTT. Its protein is CASSSGRNTEAFF.

This clone appeared a few times. The chain has TRBV2 and TRBJ1-2; D might be TRBD1 (5 bases). The CDR3 consists of 14 residues. The germline gives CDR1 SNHLY, CDR2 FYNNEI. V lost 5 bases and J 2 bases, leaving 12 bases between the germline ends. Here the CDR3 DNA reads TGTGCCAGCAGTTCCCGCGGGGGAAACTATGGCTACACCTTC. It codes for CASSSRGGNYGYTF.

The V and J genes are TRBV19 and TRBJ1-2, with TRBD1 identical over 7 bases. CDR3 length equals 13 residues. The trim removed 4 bases at V and 4 bases at J, leaving 3 bases unmatched. Germline-derived CDR1 and CDR2 are LNHDA and SQIVND (reference sequence). CDR3: CASSNTGAYGYTF. The CDR3 nucleotides are TGTGCCAGTAGTAACACAGGGGCCTATGGCTACACCTTC. Looking up the rest from reference TRBV19 and TRBJ1-2 gives the full variable domain: DGGITQSPKYLFRKEGQNVTLSCEQNLNHDAMYWYRQDPGQGLRLIYYSQIVNDFQKGDIAEGYSVSREKKESFPLTVTSAQKNPTAFYLCASSNTGAYGYTFGSGTRLTVV.

The chain couples TRBV6-8 to TRBJ2-7, with 9 bases fitting TRBD2. J lost 4 bases, V lost 4 bases, and 11 bases had no gene match. Germline V gives CDR1 MNHGY, CDR2 SAAAGT. The CDR3 consists of 16 residues. The CDR3 is CASSSPGTSSSYEQYV. CDR3 bases: TGTGCCAGCAGTTCCCCCGGGACTAGCTCTTCGTACGAGCAGTACGTC.

Note on this clone: The junction and the germline gene differ at one end; a read error may be behind it. The genes are TRBV6-8 and TRBJ2-1; 9 nucleotides match TRBD2. The CDR3 is made up of 14 amino acids. Germline assignment: CDR1 MNHGY and CDR2 SAAAGT. CDR3 protein: CASSYGAGGPSTLF. CDR3 coding DNA: TGTGCCAGCAGTTACGGCGCGGGAGGGCCCTCTACGCTCTTC.

This clone is labeled medium-sized. This rearrangement joins TRBV9 to TRBJ1-4; D possibly corresponds to TRBD1 (5 bases). V gave up 6 bases and J gave up 8 bases, with 20 bases separating them. Germline V gene sequence: CDR1 SGDLS, CDR2 YYNGEE. CDR3 size: 15 residues. The CDR3 region is CASTKGRGVGEKLFF. The DNA for the CDR3 is TGTGCCAGCACCAAAGGGAGGGGAGTAGGGGAAAAACTGTTTTTT.

This clone was counted only a few times. This rearrangement joins TRBV29-1 to TRBJ2-1; D unclear. Trimming shortened V by 1 base and J by 6 bases, and 13 bases separated the two germline ends. Germline loops: CDR1 SQVTM, CDR2 ANQGSEA. The CDR3 sequence is 14 residues long. The CDR3: CSVEGLGTGNEQFF. In DNA form, the CDR3 reads TGCAGCGTTGAAGGGTTGGGCACTGGCAATGAGCAGTTCTTC.

This sequence joins TRBV6-8 and TRBJ2-3, with D maybe TRBD1 (6 bases). This CDR3 contains 16 residues. CDR1 MNHGY and CDR2 SAAAGT come from the germline V gene. V was pared by 5 bases and J by 2 bases, with 17 bases between. The CDR3 nucleotides are TGTGCCAGCAGTGACCGAGGGGGAGATACCACAGATACGCAGTATTTT. Its translation is CASSDRGGDTTDTQYF.

The chain carries TRBV10-2 and TRBJ1-1; D call uncertain. Trimming removed 2 bases from V and 7 bases from J, with 8 bases in between. Per the germline V gene, CDR1 is WSHSY and CDR2 is SAAADI. The CDR3 runs to 12 residues. CDR3 in DNA: TGCGCCAGCAGTGAGGAGGAACTTGAAGCTTTCTTT. Translated: CASSEEELEAFF.

This clone was seen a few times. This chain uses TRBV29-1 with TRBJ2-2, with no clear D. CDR3 length: 13 residues. Trimming stripped 4 bases from V and 1 base from J, with 7 bases between. Germline CDR1 reads SQVTM; CDR2 reads ANQGSEA. CDR3 sequence reads: CSVGQQNTGELFF. As DNA, the CDR3 is TGCAGCGTTGGACAACAGAACACCGGGGAGCTGTTTTTT.

V and J are TRBV19 and TRBJ2-1, with D perhaps matching TRBD2 (5 bases). Trimming cost V 0 bases and J 2 bases, with 11 bases left between them. Germline V gives CDR1 LNHDA, CDR2 SQIVND (reference sequence). This CDR3 has 16 residues. This CDR3 reads CASSIDPGWAYNEQFF. DNA of the CDR3: TGTGCCAGTAGTATAGATCCGGGGTGGGCCTACAATGAGCAGTTCTTC.